Here is one T cell receptor beta chain with its context. Germline loops: CDR1 LGHNA, CDR2 YSLEER. CDR3 length: 13 amino acids. The V and J ends lost 1 base and 7 bases respectively, with 8 bases between them. Profiled with immunoSEQ multiplex PCR; TCRdb holds only in-frame clones, not every one. Altogether roughly 90,000 clones are present, roughly 83% being singletons, with the ten largest covering under 30%. This record belongs to a study of blood T cell repertoires in COVID-19. Study overall: Specimens from acute and convalescent COVID-19 originated in the United States, Italy and Spain.

This receptor was obtained from a human donor in a cohort sampled during active COVID-19. Sequenced input: peripheral blood. V gene TRBV4-3 combines with J gene TRBJ2-1; no reliable D call. CDR3: CASSQGFRNEQFF. In DNA form, the CDR3 reads TGCGCCAGCAGCCAAGGATTCAGGAATGAGCAGTTCTTC.